Reported below is one T cell receptor beta chain. The sample is drawn from a study of blood T cell repertoires in COVID-19. Study-wide background: Italy, Spain and the United States were the sources of the convalescent and acute COVID-19 samples. PBMCs, B-cell-depleted T cells, or T cells were the source of the cDNA or gDNA that made up the material.

Trimming stripped 4 bases from V and 13 bases from J, with 23 bases between. The CDR3 has 15 residues. Per germline, CDR1 SGDLS and CDR2 YYNGEE. Per the original methods: Scientists estimated how many nucleated cells there were by amplifying reference gene primers. The protocol was immunoSEQ multiplex PCR, while the TCRdb copy is restricted to in-frame clones and leaves out a portion. D and trimming come from the DNA, and the V and J calls and clone size come from that table. Of over 200,000 clones detected, 89% appear once; the ten largest clones hold around 6.5%. This receptor was identified in a man aged 55 to 70 who had recovered from COVID-19. This rearrangement joins TRBV9 to TRBJ1-4; tentative D call: TRBD1 (5 bases). Material for sequencing was peripheral blood. CDR3 in amino acids: CASSPDGPGQGRLFF. The CDR3 nucleotides are TGTGCCAGCAGCCCCGATGGTCCCGGACAAGGGCGACTGTTTTTT.